This T cell receptor (beta chain) was documented in a study of T-cell reconstitution after alpha-beta-depleted transplantation in children (dated by TCRdb to between 2015 and 2016). Some background on the complete study: T-cell immune reconstitution after TCRalphabeta/CD19-depleted allogeneic hematopoietic cell transplantation in children was quantitatively tracked in the study by means of TCR repertoire profiling. Points the paper makes about the study in general: In some patients, the high TCRbeta diversity seen at day 60 was put down to recipient T cells and intrathymic progenitors that had survived conditioning. Over subsequent months, a decline in hyperexpanded clone frequencies was noted, and after one year, T-cell counts and TCRbeta diversity were mostly ascribed to newly produced T cells. The apparently early recovery of alphabetaT-cell counts about two months after transplant reportedly depended on only several hundred rapidly expanded clones that came from non-depleted graft cells.

In regard to this clonotype: Its recognized antigen is unknown. Base qualities are missing; no much larger clone stands one base away.

The library came from PCR. Sequencer: Illumina HiSeq 2500. To normalize quantification of the TCRbeta repertoire, the TCR libraries were built with molecular barcoding that relied on unique molecular identifiers. TCRdb trimmed the raw reads at Q25, called clones with MiXCR and kept productive beta chains. Rows merge per CDR3 protein into single entries with the most common DNA and genes. This sample is represented by hundreds of thousands of distinct CDR3 sequences; roughly 16% of them were singletons. In total, the top ten clones hold approximately 5% of the sample. Trimming removed 4 bases from V and 1 base from J; the gene matches leave 10 bases unexplained. From cysteine to phenylalanine, the CDR3 is 16 amino acids long. Only the CDR3 region is kept as DNA, spanning 48 bases read in frame from base 1. For CDR1 and CDR2, the germline V gene lists SGDLS and YYNGEE. The label giving this sample's treatment or condition can be read as: allogeneic hematopoietic cell transplantation with graft depleted of TCRalphabeta T cells and CD19 B cells. TCRalphabeta/CD19-depleted allogeneic hematopoietic cell grafts were given to the transplant recipients, all of whom were children.

Here the sequenced sample was PBMCs, mostly from graft donor cells, taken 360 days after TCRalphabeta/CD19-depleted stem cell transplant. This chain is built from TRBV9 and TRBJ1-1; 7 central bases correspond to TRBD1. The TCR originated in a male patient between 5 and 17 years old who had a stem cell transplant for acute lymphoblastic leukemia, so the T cells may come from the graft donor. The CDR3 region has the sequence CASSSGGGPQNTEAFF. The DNA sequence is TGTGCCAGCAGCTCAGGGGGGGGCCCACAGAACACTGAAGCTTTCTTT.